What follows is one T cell receptor (beta chain) and its context. This sample is part of a study of Tregs in tolerant kidney transplant recipients. Germline CDR1 is MNHNY and CDR2 is SVGAGI (reference sequence). The CDR3 has 14 amino acids. V lost 0 bases, J lost 6 bases, and 11 bases lay in between. CD4+CD25+CD127- Tregs, CD4+CD25- non-Tregs, CD4 and CD8 cells were sorted. Profiling relied on immunoSEQ multiplex PCR, and the TCRdb table lists in-frame clones only, not all of them. The sample shows tens of thousands of clones, roughly 84% of them seen only once. Sequencing was carried out using CD4+ T cells from blood. This TCR derives from a human donor in good health. V and J are TRBV6-6 and TRBJ1-1; D might be TRBD1 (5 bases). The CDR3 is CASSYSSRGPEAFF. The CDR3 nucleotides are TGTGCCAGCAGTTACTCCAGCCGGGGACCTGAAGCTTTCTTT.